This TCR beta chain was sequenced during a study of beta chain features in type 1 diabetes. Study-level findings and limits: A pattern of fewer insertions and more deletions at VDJ junctions was seen in type 1 diabetes patients. Moderate yet significant TCRB CDR3 shortening was seen in Type 1 diabetes patients in all four CD4+ subsets.

As every portion of the isolated RNA was reverse transcribed, the sequencing read expressed TCRB transcripts. Some clones are missing from TCRdb's copy, which holds only in-frame ones; the method was immunoSEQ multiplex PCR. This repertoire shows approximately 170,000 clones, around 7.8% found once; its top ten account for approximately 1%. This clone was seen a handful of times. What it recognizes is unknown. This CDR3 contains 12 residues. V was cut by 3 bases and J by 8 bases, with 8 bases left in between. CDR1 is SGHTA, CDR2 FQGNSA, per germline. This TCR was recovered from a woman in her 40s with type 1 diabetes. V and J are TRBV7-2 and TRBJ2-1, with a weak D call TRBD2 (5 bases). Sequencing was done on a sample of central memory CD4+ T cells from blood. The CDR3, as DNA: TGTGCCAGCAGCTTGATGAGGGATGAGCAGTTCTTC. Protein: CASSLMRDEQFF.